A single sample gave rise to the 3 T cell receptor beta chains below, sequenced in a study of T cell responses to AZD1222 COVID-19 vaccine. TCRdb's copy holds only in-frame clones and misses some; the assay was immunoSEQ multiplex PCR. Of roughly 100,000 clones in the sample, about 94% were seen once. Sequenced material: peripheral blood, taken on day 0 of AZD1222 vaccination. These receptors originate from an adult in good health.

This sequence joins TRBV19 and TRBJ2-7; TRBD2 matches at 8 bases. This CDR3 spans 13 amino acids. The ends lost 3 bases at V and 6 bases at J; junction bases unmatched: 4. Germline V gene data show CDR1 as LNHDA and CDR2 as SQIVND (reference sequence). The CDR3 DNA is TGTGCCAGTAGTATCCCGGGAGGGCTCGAGCAGTACTTC. Amino acid sequence: CASSIPGGLEQYF.

CDR3 coding DNA: TGTGCCAGCAGCAAAGTCCCGCCCGCAGATACGCAGTATTTT. Its protein is CASSKVPPADTQYF. The V call is TRBV21-1, the J call TRBJ2-3. TRBV21-1 is a listed pseudogene. The CDR3 sequence is 14 residues long.

The rearrangement uses TRBV24-1 and TRBJ2-2; D may be TRBD1 (6 bases). The CDR3 length is 16 residues. V lost 8 bases and J lost 4, with 19 bases in between. From germline, CDR1 is KGHDR and CDR2 SFDVKD. In nucleotides, the CDR3 is TGTGCCACCAAAGAAGGGGGATCCGGTTTCACCGGGGAGCTGTTTTTT. Protein product: CATKEGGSGFTGELFF.